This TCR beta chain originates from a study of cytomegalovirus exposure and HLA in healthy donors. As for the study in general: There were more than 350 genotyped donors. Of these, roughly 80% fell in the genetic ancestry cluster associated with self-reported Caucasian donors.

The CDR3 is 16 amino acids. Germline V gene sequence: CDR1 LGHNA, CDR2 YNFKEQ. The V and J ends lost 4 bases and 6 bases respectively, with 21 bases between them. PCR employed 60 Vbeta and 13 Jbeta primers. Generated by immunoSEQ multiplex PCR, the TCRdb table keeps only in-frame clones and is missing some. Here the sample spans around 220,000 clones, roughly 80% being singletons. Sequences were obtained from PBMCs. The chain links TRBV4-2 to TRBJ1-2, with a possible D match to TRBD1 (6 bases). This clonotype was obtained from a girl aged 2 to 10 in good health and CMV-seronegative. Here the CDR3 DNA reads TGTGCCAGCAGCCTCCTTCGGCGGGGGCAAAAGCATGGCTACACCTTC. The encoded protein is CASSLLRRGQKHGYTF.